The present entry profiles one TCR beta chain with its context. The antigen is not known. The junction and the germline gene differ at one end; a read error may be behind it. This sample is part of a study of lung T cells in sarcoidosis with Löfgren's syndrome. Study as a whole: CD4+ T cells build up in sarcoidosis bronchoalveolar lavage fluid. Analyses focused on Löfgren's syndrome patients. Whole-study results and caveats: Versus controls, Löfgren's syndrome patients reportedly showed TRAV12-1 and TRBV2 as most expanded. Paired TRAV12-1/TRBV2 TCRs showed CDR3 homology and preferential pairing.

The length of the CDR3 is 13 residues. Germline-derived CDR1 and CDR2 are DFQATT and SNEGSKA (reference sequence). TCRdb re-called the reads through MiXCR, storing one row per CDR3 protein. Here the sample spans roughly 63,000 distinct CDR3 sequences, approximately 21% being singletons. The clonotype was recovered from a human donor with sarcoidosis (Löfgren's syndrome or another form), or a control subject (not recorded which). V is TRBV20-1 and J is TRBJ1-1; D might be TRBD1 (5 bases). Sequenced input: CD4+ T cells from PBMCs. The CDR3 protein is CIASGRANTESFF. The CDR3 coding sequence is TGCATTGCTAGTGGCAGGGCGAACACTGAATCTTTCTTT.